One sample yielded the 6 T cell receptor beta chains listed below, sequenced in a study of immune evolution from preneoplasia to lung adenocarcinoma. Profiling relied on immunoSEQ multiplex PCR, and the TCRdb table lists in-frame clones only, not all of them. The sample shows thousands of clones, about 80% of them seen only once. Sequenced material: FFPE minimally invasive lung adenocarcinoma tissue. The source is a person aged 50-75 years with lung adenocarcinoma.

The chain is built from TRBV11-3 and TRBJ2-3, with D perhaps assigned TRBD1 or TRBD2 (6 bases each). This CDR3 has 15 amino acids. Germline V gene sequence: CDR1 SGHNT, CDR2 YENEEA. V lost 5 bases and J 2 bases, leaving 14 bases between the germline ends. The CDR3 region has the DNA TGTGCCAGCAGCAGTGGGGGGCGATTCACAGATACGCAGTATTTT. The encoded protein is CASSSGGRFTDTQYF.

The chain employs TRBV18 and TRBJ2-2; 9 bases are a match to TRBD1. This CDR3 has 16 residues. V was clipped by 2 bases and J by 3 bases; unmatched bases: 4. CDR1 and CDR2 from the germline V gene are KGHSH and LQKENI. The CDR3 region has the DNA TGTGCCAGCTCACCAGGGACAGGGCCGTACACCGGGGAGCTGTTTTTT. Protein: CASSPGTGPYTGELFF.

As concerns this clone: The sample contains more than one DNA sequence encoding this CDR3. The V and J genes are TRBV28 and TRBJ1-2, with D possibly being TRBD1 (6 bases). The CDR3 extends over 16 amino acids. Trimming shortened V by 1 base and J by 4 bases, and 16 bases separated the two germline ends. CDR1 and CDR2 (germline): MDHEN, SYDVKM. CDR3 sequence (DNA): TGTGCCAGCAGTTTATCAGAGGGAGGGGGATCCTATGGCTACACCTTC. The encoded protein is CASSLSEGGGSYGYTF.

Only a few counts were recorded for this clone. As DNA, the CDR3 is TGTGCCAGCAGCTCCACTCTAGTAAGGGAGTGGAGCACAGATACGCAGTATTTT. Encoded protein: CASSSTLVREWSTDTQYF. The rearrangement uses TRBV7-9 and TRBJ2-3; possible D gene TRBD2, 5 bases. Germline-derived CDR1 and CDR2 are SEHNR and FQNEAQ (reference sequence). There are 18 residues in the CDR3. With 4 bases removed from V and 0 bases from J, the gap between germline ends came to 20 bases.

This sequence joins TRBV7-9 and TRBJ1-1; D call uncertain. The CDR3 consists of 14 residues. Looked up from germline, CDR1 is SEHNR and CDR2 is FQNEAQ (reference sequence). The ends were cut back, 1 base at V and 0 bases at J, with 6 bases in the middle. This CDR3 reads CASSLGAMNTEAFF. CDR3 sequence (DNA): TGTGCCAGCAGCTTAGGGGCAATGAACACTGAAGCTTTCTTT.

The chain uses TRBV7-2 and TRBJ1-2; D remains unclear. The CDR3 has 12 residues. V was cut by 2 bases and J by 3 bases, with 4 bases left in between. Germline V gene data show CDR1 as SGHTA and CDR2 as FQGNSA. The CDR3 protein is CASSLLHYGYTF. The CDR3 DNA reads as TGTGCCAGCAGCTTACTTCACTATGGCTACACCTTC.